The clone carrying this T cell receptor beta chain was detected once. V gave up 4 bases and J gave up 5 bases; unmatched junction bases: 3. The CDR3 is made up of 15 amino acids. Germline CDR1 and CDR2: SGHNT and YENEEA. These data originate in a study of blood T cell repertoires in COVID-19. At the level of the study: The United States, Italy and Spain supplied acute and convalescent COVID-19 samples.

Assay: immunoSEQ multiplex PCR; the TCRdb copy retains only in-frame clones and omits some. Among 150,000 to 200,000 clones listed, more than 75% were seen once. The clonotype was recovered from a man aged 60-69 years with active or convalescent COVID-19. The chain has TRBV11-3 and TRBJ1-6; TRBD1 matches at 9 bases. Sequenced input: peripheral blood. The CDR3 DNA reads TGTGCCAGCAGCTCGGGACAGGGAAATAATTCACCCCTCCACTTT. Its protein product is CASSSGQGNNSPLHF. The complete variable domain, with remaining parts taken from reference TRBV11-3 and TRBJ1-6, reads EAGVVQSPRYKIIEKKQPVAFWCNPISGHNTLYWYLQNLGQGPELLIRYENEEAVDDSQLPKDRFSAERLKGVDSTLKIQPAELGDSAVYLCASSSGQGNNSPLHFGNGTRLTVT.